Reported below is one T cell receptor (beta chain). The data were obtained in a study of cytomegalovirus exposure and HLA in healthy donors. PCR involved 60 Vbeta and 13 Jbeta primers. Sequenced by immunoSEQ multiplex PCR; TCRdb stores in-frame clones only, minus some. Here the sample spans approximately 220,000 clones, 65% to 80% being singletons. Germline CDR1 LGHNT, CDR2 FRNRAP. V lost 7 bases, J lost 1 base, and 8 bases stayed unmatched. This CDR3 has 16 residues. Source material: PBMCs. V and J are TRBV12-5 and TRBJ2-5, with 11 positions matching TRBD2. This receptor was identified in a girl between 2 and 10 years old in good health and CMV-seronegative. CDR3 amino acids: CASATPGTSGQETQYF. The CDR3 DNA is TGTGCTAGTGCCACTCCCGGGACTAGCGGCCAAGAGACCCAGTACTTC.